These T cell receptor beta chains were read from a single sample in a study of CD8 T cells in Susac syndrome. Each CDR3 protein is one row after TCRdb ran MiXCR on the immunoSEQ multiplex PCR reads. The repertoire holds fewer than 65,000 distinct CDR3 sequences, with around nine tenths as singletons. The source material was CD8+ T cells from PBMCs. These receptors were taken from a human donor in good health. CDR3s include the opening cysteine and the closing phenylalanine or tryptophan. D genes are given only for firm matches. Size values are once, few and many counts, or a class for expanded clones, and some rows have none.

v_gene,len,j_gene,d_gene,abundance,CDR3nt,CDR3aa
TRBV27,14,TRBJ1-5,.,.,TGTGCCAGCAGTTTTCGCAACACAGGTCAGCCCCAGCATTTT,CASSFRNTGQPQHF
TRBV11-3,15,TRBJ2-2,.,.,TGTGCCAGCAGCTCGAACAGGGAGAACACCGGGGAGCTGTTTTTT,CASSSNRENTGELFF
TRBV3-1,15,TRBJ2-1,TRBD2,once,TGTGCCAGCAGGGGTTTAAGCGGGGGGAGTAATGAGCAGTTCTTC,CASRGLSGGSNEQFF
TRBV20-1,13,TRBJ2-7,.,.,TGCAGTGCTAGAGCCTACAGTTATAACGAGCAGTACTTC,CSARAYSYNEQYF
TRBV4-1,15,TRBJ1-5,.,.,TGCGCCAGCAGCCAAGATAAGGGGGTAGCTCAGCCCCAGCATTTT,CASSQDKGVAQPQHF
TRBV5-1,15,TRBJ2-1,.,.,TGCGCCAGCAGCTTGGGCGCGGGGGCCGTGGAAGAGCAGTTCTTC,CASSLGAGAVEEQFF
TRBV7-9,11,TRBJ2-2,.,.,TGTGCCAGCTCACCCGCCGGGGAGCTGTTTTTT,CASSPAGELFF
TRBV5-5,15,TRBJ1-2,.,.,TGTGCCAGCAGCTTTTCGCCGGACGACTGGGGCGGCTACACCTTC,CASSFSPDDWGGYTF
TRBV4-1,15,TRBJ1-5,.,.,TGCGCCAGCAGCCAAGCAGAGTATAGCAATCAGCCCCAGCATTTT,CASSQAEYSNQPQHF
TRBV9,12,TRBJ2-7,TRBD1,.,TGTGCCAGCAGCACACAGGGGGGCGAGCAGTACTTC,CASSTQGGEQYF
TRBV4-2,16,TRBJ2-7,TRBD1,.,TGTGCCAGCAGCCAAGGATGGGGACAGGGGCTTTCTGAGCAGTACTTC,CASSQGWGQGLSEQYF
TRBV19,15,TRBJ2-1,TRBD2,.,TGTGCCAGTAGTAAGACTAGCGGGATCTACAATGAGCAGTTCTTC,CASSKTSGIYNEQFF
TRBV6-6,15,TRBJ2-2,.,.,TGTGCCAGCAGTTATCCCCGCGAGGACACCGGGGAGCTGTTTTTT,CASSYPREDTGELFF